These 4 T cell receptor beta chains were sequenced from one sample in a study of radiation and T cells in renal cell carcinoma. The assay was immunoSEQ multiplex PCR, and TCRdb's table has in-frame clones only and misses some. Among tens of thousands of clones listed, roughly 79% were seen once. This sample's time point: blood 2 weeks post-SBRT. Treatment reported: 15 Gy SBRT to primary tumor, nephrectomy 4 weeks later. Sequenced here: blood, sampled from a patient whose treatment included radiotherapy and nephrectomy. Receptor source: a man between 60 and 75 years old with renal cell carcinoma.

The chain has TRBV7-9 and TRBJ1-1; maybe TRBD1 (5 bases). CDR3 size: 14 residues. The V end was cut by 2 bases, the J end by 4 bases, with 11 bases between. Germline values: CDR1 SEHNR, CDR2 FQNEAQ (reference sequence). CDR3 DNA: TGTGCCAGCAGCTTATCTGTAGACAGCACTGAAGCTTTCTTT. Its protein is CASSLSVDSTEAFF.

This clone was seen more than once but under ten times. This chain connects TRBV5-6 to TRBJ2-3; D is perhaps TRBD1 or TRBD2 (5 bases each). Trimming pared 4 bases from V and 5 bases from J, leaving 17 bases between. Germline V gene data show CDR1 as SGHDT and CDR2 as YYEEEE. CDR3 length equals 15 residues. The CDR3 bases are TGTGCCAGCAGCCCTGGACATGGGAGTCGAGATACGCAGTATTTT. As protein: CASSPGHGSRDTQYF.

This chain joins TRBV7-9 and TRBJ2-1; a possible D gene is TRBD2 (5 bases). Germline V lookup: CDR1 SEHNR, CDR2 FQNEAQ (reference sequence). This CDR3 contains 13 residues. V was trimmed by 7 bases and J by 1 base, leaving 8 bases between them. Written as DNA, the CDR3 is TGTGCCAGCACTCGGGGATCCTACAATGAGCAGTTCTTC. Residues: CASTRGSYNEQFF.

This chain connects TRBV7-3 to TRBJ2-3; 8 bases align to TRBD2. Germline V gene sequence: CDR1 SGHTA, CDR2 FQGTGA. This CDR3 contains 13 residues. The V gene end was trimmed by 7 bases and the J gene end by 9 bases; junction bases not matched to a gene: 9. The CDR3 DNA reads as TGTGCCAGCACACAGAATAGCGGGAAGACGCAGTATTTT. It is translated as CASTQNSGKTQYF. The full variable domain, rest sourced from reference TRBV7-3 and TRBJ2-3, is GAGVSQTPSNKVTEKGKYVELRCDPISGHTALYWYRQSLGQGPEFLIYFQGTGAADDSGLPNDRFFAVRPEGSVSTLKIQRTERGDSAVYLCASTQNSGKTQYFGPGTRLTVL.